This T cell receptor (beta chain) was captured in a study of cytomegalovirus exposure and HLA in healthy donors. About the research overall: In a later analysis, it was reported that the approximately 110 validation repertoires had been produced on the same platform as the 600 to 850 repertoires belonging to the first cohort. The study's findings and limits: Some TCR beta chains (more than 150 of them) were listed as cytomegalovirus-associated. The majority of TCR sequences were rare, yet some public TCRs appeared in many donors.

About this clone itself: As yet, its antigen is unknown.

The donors were part of the approximately 120-subject validation cohort, which stood apart from the 666-subject first cohort. Germline V lookup: CDR1 SGHTA, CDR2 FQGNSA. The CDR3 is 15 residues long. Trimming at V came to 2 bases and at J to 4 bases, leaving 5 bases not matched to a gene. Profiling relied on immunoSEQ multiplex PCR, and the TCRdb table lists in-frame clones only, not all of them. Seen here are about 76,000 clones, around 95% observed once, and the top ten hold 1.9%. The sequenced material came from PBMCs. The receptor was derived from a woman younger than 30 in good health and CMV-seropositive. The V and J genes are TRBV7-2 and TRBJ1-1, with 9 bases matching TRBD1. CDR3: CASSLSGTGSTEAFF. The CDR3 coding sequence is TGTGCCAGCAGCTTATCGGGGACAGGGAGCACTGAAGCTTTCTTT.